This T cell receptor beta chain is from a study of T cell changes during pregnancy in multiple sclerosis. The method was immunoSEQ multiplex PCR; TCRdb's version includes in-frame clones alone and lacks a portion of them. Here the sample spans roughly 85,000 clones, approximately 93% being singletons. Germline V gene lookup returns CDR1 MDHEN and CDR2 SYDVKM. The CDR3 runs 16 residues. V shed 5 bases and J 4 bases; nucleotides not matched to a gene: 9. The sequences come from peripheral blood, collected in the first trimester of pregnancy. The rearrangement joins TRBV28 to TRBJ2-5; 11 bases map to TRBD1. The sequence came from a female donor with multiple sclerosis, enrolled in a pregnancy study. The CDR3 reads CASSVSGQGAGETQYF. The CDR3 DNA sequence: TGTGCCAGCAGTGTATCAGGACAGGGGGCTGGAGAGACCCAGTACTTC.